A selection of T cell receptor beta chains follows, all from one sample in a study of T cells after yellow fever vaccination. TCRdb processed the 5' RACE reads anew with MiXCR; each CDR3 protein has one entry. The repertoire has a few hundred thousand distinct CDR3 sequences, roughly 4.3% of them found once; the top ten carry approximately 25%. The source material was PBMCs, sampled 5 days after the yellow fever booster vaccination. The receptors derive from a man aged 18 to 30 who received the YFV17D yellow fever vaccine. Both conserved end residues are part of each CDR3. D genes are given only for firm matches. Clone size is not always given. Where it is, it says once, few, many or a class for expanded clones.

size,V,J,D,DNA,CDR3
many,TRBV5-1,TRBJ1-1,-,TGCGCCAGCAGCTTGGATCCGGGGGGCACTGAAGCTTTCTTT,CASSLDPGGTEAFF
few,TRBV7-9,TRBJ2-5,-,TGTGCCAGCAGCTTATCCGGATCCGGGTTACAAGAGACCCAGTACTTC,CASSLSGSGLQETQYF
many,TRBV7-9,TRBJ1-2,-,TGTGCCAGCAGCCCCCGGACAGCCCGCGGCTATGGCTACACCTTC,CASSPRTARGYGYTF
few,TRBV5-1,TRBJ2-2,TRBD1,TGCGCCAGCAGCCGGGGACAGGGAGTCACCGGGGAGCTGTTTTTT,CASSRGQGVTGELFF
few,TRBV7-2,TRBJ2-3,TRBD2,TGTGCCAGCACCTGGAGCGCGGGGGGGCTTTCAGATACGCAGTATTTT,CASTWSAGGLSDTQYF
many,TRBV19,TRBJ1-4,-,TGTGCCAGTGGAGAGGATCCCCCCGAATTT,CASGEDPPEF
few,TRBV7-6,TRBJ2-7,-,TGTGCCAGCAGCTTAGGGGCAGGGGGAGGCTACGAGCAGTACTTC,CASSLGAGGGYEQYF
-,TRBV9,TRBJ2-1,TRBD2,TGTGCCAGCAGCGTAGCGGGGGGGCTCTCCTACAATGAGCAGTTCTTC,CASSVAGGLSYNEQFF
few,TRBV7-3,TRBJ2-7,-,TGTGCCAGCAGCTTAGGGCGGGCAGGGAACCACGAGCAGTACTTC,CASSLGRAGNHEQYF
-,TRBV7-9,TRBJ2-1,-,TGTGCCAGCGCCCCTGGTCTCTACAATGAGCAGTTCTTC,CASAPGLYNEQFF
few,TRBV9,TRBJ2-7,-,TGTGCCAGCAGCGTAGATGTTAACTACGAGCAGTACTTC,CASSVDVNYEQYF